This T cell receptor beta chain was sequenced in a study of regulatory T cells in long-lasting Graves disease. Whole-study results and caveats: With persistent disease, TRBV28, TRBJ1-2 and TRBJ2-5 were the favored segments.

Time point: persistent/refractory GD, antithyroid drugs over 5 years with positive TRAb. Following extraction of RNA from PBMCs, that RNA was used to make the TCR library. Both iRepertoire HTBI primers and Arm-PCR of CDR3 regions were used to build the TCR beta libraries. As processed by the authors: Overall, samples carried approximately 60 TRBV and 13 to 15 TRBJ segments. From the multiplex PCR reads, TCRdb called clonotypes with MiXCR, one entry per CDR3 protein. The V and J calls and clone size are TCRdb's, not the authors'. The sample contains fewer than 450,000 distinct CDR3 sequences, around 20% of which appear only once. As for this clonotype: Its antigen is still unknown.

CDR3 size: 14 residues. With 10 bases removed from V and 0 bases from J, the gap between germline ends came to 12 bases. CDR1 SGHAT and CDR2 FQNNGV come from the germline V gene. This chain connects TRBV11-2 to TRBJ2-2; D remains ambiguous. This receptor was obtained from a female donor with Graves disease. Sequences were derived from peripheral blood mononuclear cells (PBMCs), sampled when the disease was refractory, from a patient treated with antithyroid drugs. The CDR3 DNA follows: TGTGCCATCACCGGTGTCGCGAACACCGGGGAGCTGTTTTTT. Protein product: CAITGVANTGELFF.